These 5 T cell receptor beta chains were sequenced from one sample in a study of T-cell memory formation after mild COVID-19. TCRdb analysed the 5' RACE reads with MiXCR anew, one entry per CDR3 protein. The sample has 300,000 to 400,000 distinct CDR3 sequences; roughly an eighth are singletons. Source material: PBMCs or a T cell subset sorted from them (not recorded which). The receptors stem from a man in his late teens or twenties who had mild COVID-19 (a few samples of this study predate the infection). Cell type and time point are not known.

The chain couples TRBV5-1 to TRBJ2-3, with 7 nucleotides matching TRBD2. The CDR3 has 14 amino acids. The junction had 5 bases not matched to a gene; V was cut back by 2 bases and J by 5 bases. CDR1 is SGHRS and CDR2 is YFSETQ in the germline V gene. The CDR3 loop is CASSFGLEGDTQYF. CDR3 nucleotides: TGCGCCAGCAGCTTCGGACTAGAAGGAGATACGCAGTATTTT.

In its sample, this clonotype was seen a few times. V is TRBV11-3 and J is TRBJ2-3, with 7 bases aligning to TRBD2. The CDR3 extends over 13 amino acids. Trimming at V came to 4 bases and at J to 4 bases, leaving 2 bases not matched to a gene. Germline CDR1 reads SGHNT; CDR2 reads YENEEA. The CDR3 DNA follows: TGTGCCAGCAGCTACCGGGGGGCAGATACGCAGTATTTT. This sequence encodes CASSYRGADTQYF.

The V call is TRBV4-3, the J call TRBJ2-1; D may be TRBD2 (6 bases). V was trimmed by 1 base and J by 9 bases, leaving 13 bases between them. The CDR3 has 14 amino acids. Germline CDR1 is LGHNA and CDR2 is YSLEER. The CDR3, as DNA: TGCGCCAGCAGCCAAGTTGCTAGCGCTACTGAGCAGTTCTTC. Translation: CASSQVASATEQFF.

The chain couples TRBV7-2 to TRBJ1-6; TRBD1 matches at 7 bases. The length of the CDR3 is 15 residues. V lost 2 bases and J lost 7; bases outside the gene matches: 5. Per the germline V gene, CDR1 is SGHTA and CDR2 is FQGNSA. CDR3 sequence reads: CASSLLTGLNSPLHF. The CDR3 nucleotides read TGTGCCAGCAGCTTACTGACAGGGTTGAATTCACCCCTCCACTTT.

This clonotype was counted at least ten times. This chain uses TRBV5-1 with TRBJ1-1; a weak D match, TRBD1 (6 bases). V lost 0 bases to trimming and J lost 11 bases, with 14 bases between them. Germline V gene lookup returns CDR1 SGHRS and CDR2 YFSETQ. The CDR3 loop spans 13 amino acids. The CDR3 protein is CASSLEGEHRAFF. The CDR3 bases are TGCGCCAGCAGCTTGGAGGGGGAGCACCGTGCTTTCTTT.